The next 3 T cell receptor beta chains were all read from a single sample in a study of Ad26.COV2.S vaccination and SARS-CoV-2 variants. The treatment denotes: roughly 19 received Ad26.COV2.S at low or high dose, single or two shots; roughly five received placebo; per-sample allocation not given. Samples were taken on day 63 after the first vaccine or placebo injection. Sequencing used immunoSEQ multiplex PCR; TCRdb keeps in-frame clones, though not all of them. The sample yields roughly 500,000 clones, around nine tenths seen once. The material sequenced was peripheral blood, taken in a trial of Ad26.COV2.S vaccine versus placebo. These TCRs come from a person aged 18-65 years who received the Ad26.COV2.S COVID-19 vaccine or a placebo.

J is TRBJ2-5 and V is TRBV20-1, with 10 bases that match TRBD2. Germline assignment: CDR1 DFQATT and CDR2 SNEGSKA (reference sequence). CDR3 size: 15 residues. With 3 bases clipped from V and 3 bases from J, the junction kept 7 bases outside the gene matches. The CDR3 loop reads CSASSAGGIKETQYF. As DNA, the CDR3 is TGCAGTGCTAGTTCAGCGGGAGGGATAAAAGAGACCCAGTACTTC.

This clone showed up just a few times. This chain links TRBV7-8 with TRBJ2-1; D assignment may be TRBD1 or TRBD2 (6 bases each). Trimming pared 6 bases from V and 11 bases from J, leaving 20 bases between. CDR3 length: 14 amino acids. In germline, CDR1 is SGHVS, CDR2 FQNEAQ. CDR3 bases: TGTGCCAGCAGTTCGGACAGCCTCGGGGGTCAGCAGTTCTTC. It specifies CASSSDSLGGQQFF.

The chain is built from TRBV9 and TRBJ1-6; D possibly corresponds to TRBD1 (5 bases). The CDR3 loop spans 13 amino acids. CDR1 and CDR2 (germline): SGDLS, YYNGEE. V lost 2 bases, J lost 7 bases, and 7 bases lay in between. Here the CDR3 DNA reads TGTGCCAGCAGCGTTTACAGGAATTCACCCCTCCACTTT. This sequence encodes CASSVYRNSPLHF.